Shown below are 2 T cell receptor beta chains from a single sample sequenced in a study of shared clonotypes between healthy human individuals. The repertoire was sequenced with immunoSEQ multiplex PCR; TCRdb's copy has only in-frame clones and lacks some. The sample includes some 2.1 million clones, around 95% of them seen just once. The sequenced sample was naive CD4+ T cells sorted from blood. This sample's subset: CD45RA+ positively selected. These receptors came from a man aged 18 to 30 in good health.

This chain connects TRBV30 to TRBJ1-1; 8 nucleotides match TRBD1. After removal of 5 bases from V and 1 base from J, the junction contained 3 bases not matched to a gene. This CDR3 contains 13 residues. Germline CDR1 and CDR2: GTSNPN and SVGIG (reference sequence). The CDR3 sequence: CAWAGTGNTEAFF. CDR3 DNA sequence: TGTGCCTGGGCGGGGACAGGGAACACTGAAGCTTTCTTT.

This clone was seen only once. The chain links TRBV5-1 to TRBJ2-2; tentatively, D is TRBD1 or TRBD2 (5 bases each). Trimming left V 7 bases short and J 0 bases short, with 7 bases between. CDR1 SGHRS and CDR2 YFSETQ come from the germline V gene. This CDR3 contains 13 residues. The CDR3 DNA follows: TGCGCCAGCGAGGGGTCGAACACCGGGGAGCTGTTTTTT. It yields the protein CASEGSNTGELFF.